This is a list of T cell receptor beta chains from one sample in a study of siplizumab effects on memory and regulatory T cells. Using immunoSEQ multiplex PCR, the repertoire was profiled, and TCRdb retains in-frame clones only, with some absent. The sample shows about 63,000 clones, over 65% of them seen only once. Input material: memory CD4+ T cells sorted from blood. The receptors shown here come from a human donor in good health. CDR3s include the opening cysteine and the closing phenylalanine or tryptophan. D genes are given only for firm matches. A clone size is listed for some rows: how often the clone was seen (once, few, many), or a class if it is expanded.

d_gene: TRBD2; v_gene: TRBV9; j_gene: TRBJ2-5; abundance: NA; CDR3aa: CASTWGSGSSETQYF; CDR3nt: TGTGCCAGCACCTGGGGTAGCGGGAGCTCGGAGACCCAGTACTTC
d_gene: TRBD2; v_gene: TRBV7-9; j_gene: TRBJ2-1; abundance: NA; CDR3aa: CASSLQTSVAEEQFF; CDR3nt: TGTGCCAGCAGCCTCCAGACTAGCGTAGCAGAGGAGCAGTTCTTC
d_gene: NA; v_gene: TRBV19; j_gene: TRBJ2-5; abundance: once; CDR3aa: CASSIGGETQYF; CDR3nt: TGTGCCAGTAGTATTGGGGGAGAGACCCAGTACTTC
d_gene: TRBD1; v_gene: TRBV6-5; j_gene: TRBJ1-5; abundance: few; CDR3aa: CASSSTGVTNQPQHF; CDR3nt: TGTGCCAGCAGTTCCACAGGGGTTACCAATCAGCCCCAGCATTTT
d_gene: NA; v_gene: TRBV2; j_gene: TRBJ2-1; abundance: NA; CDR3aa: CAAEGGGGSYNEQFF; CDR3nt: TGTGCCGCAGAGGGGGGCGGGGGTTCCTACAATGAGCAGTTCTTC
d_gene: NA; v_gene: TRBV5-1; j_gene: TRBJ1-4; abundance: NA; CDR3aa: CASSLRPSTNEKLFF; CDR3nt: TGCGCCAGCAGCTTGCGGCCCTCAACTAATGAAAAACTGTTTTTT
d_gene: NA; v_gene: TRBV7-3; j_gene: TRBJ1-2; abundance: NA; CDR3aa: CASSAAQGGGYTF; CDR3nt: TGTGCCAGCAGCGCCGCTCAGGGAGGGGGCTACACCTTC
d_gene: NA; v_gene: TRBV29-1; j_gene: TRBJ2-5; abundance: NA; CDR3aa: CSVEGRRGLGETQYF; CDR3nt: TGCAGCGTTGAAGGCCGCAGGGGACTTGGAGAGACCCAGTACTTC
d_gene: NA; v_gene: TRBV4-1; j_gene: TRBJ1-1; abundance: few; CDR3aa: CASSHSDMNTEAFF; CDR3nt: TGCGCCAGCAGCCACTCAGACATGAACACTGAAGCTTTCTTT
d_gene: NA; v_gene: TRBV11-2; j_gene: TRBJ1-1; abundance: once; CDR3aa: CASSLARGRTEAFF; CDR3nt: TGTGCCAGCAGCTTAGCGCGGGGCAGGACTGAAGCTTTCTTT
d_gene: TRBD1; v_gene: TRBV11-2; j_gene: TRBJ1-2; abundance: NA; CDR3aa: CASSSYPDRGIYGYTF; CDR3nt: TGTGCCAGCAGCTCGTACCCGGACAGGGGAATCTATGGCTACACCTTC
d_gene: NA; v_gene: TRBV11-2; j_gene: TRBJ1-1; abundance: NA; CDR3aa: CASREPNGEAFF; CDR3nt: TGTGCCAGCAGAGAACCGAACGGGGAAGCTTTCTTT
d_gene: NA; v_gene: TRBV11-3; j_gene: TRBJ2-7; abundance: once; CDR3aa: CASSLGAVYEQYF; CDR3nt: TGTGCCAGCAGCTTAGGAGCGGTCTACGAGCAGTACTTC
d_gene: NA; v_gene: TRBV25-1; j_gene: TRBJ1-5; abundance: NA; CDR3aa: CASHQDSFNQPQHF; CDR3nt: TGTGCCAGTCACCAGGACAGCTTCAATCAGCCCCAGCATTTT
d_gene: NA; v_gene: TRBV13; j_gene: TRBJ1-1; abundance: once; CDR3aa: CASSLRHEAFF; CDR3nt: TGTGCCAGCAGCCTAAGACATGAAGCTTTCTTT
d_gene: NA; v_gene: TRBV7-3; j_gene: TRBJ1-1; abundance: NA; CDR3aa: CASSLGDVNTEAFF; CDR3nt: TGTGCCAGCAGCTTAGGGGATGTGAACACTGAAGCTTTCTTT
d_gene: NA; v_gene: TRBV25-1; j_gene: TRBJ2-2; abundance: NA; CDR3aa: CASSGRDSLNTGELFF; CDR3nt: TGTGCCAGCAGTGGCAGGGACTCGCTTAACACCGGGGAGCTGTTTTTT
d_gene: NA; v_gene: TRBV29-1; j_gene: TRBJ2-5; abundance: NA; CDR3aa: CSVGGQGETQYF; CDR3nt: TGCAGCGTGGGGGGGCAAGGCGAGACCCAGTACTTC
d_gene: NA; v_gene: TRBV5-1; j_gene: TRBJ2-4; abundance: NA; CDR3aa: CASSQDSSQNIQYF; CDR3nt: TGCGCCAGCAGTCAAGACTCGTCCCAAAACATTCAGTACTTC
d_gene: NA; v_gene: TRBV14; j_gene: TRBJ1-1; abundance: once; CDR3aa: CASGRVTEAFF; CDR3nt: TGTGCCAGCGGAAGAGTAACTGAAGCTTTCTTT
d_gene: NA; v_gene: TRBV6-5; j_gene: TRBJ2-7; abundance: few; CDR3aa: CASSLTGEGYEQYF; CDR3nt: TGTGCCAGCAGTCTCACAGGGGAGGGGTACGAGCAGTACTTC
d_gene: NA; v_gene: TRBV11-2; j_gene: TRBJ2-2; abundance: NA; CDR3aa: CASSLGSLRTGELFF; CDR3nt: TGTGCCAGCAGCCTCGGCAGCCTAAGGACCGGGGAGCTGTTTTTT